The 29 T cell receptor beta chains below come from one sample, sequenced in a study of regulatory T cells in long-lasting Graves disease (dated by TCRdb to the early 2020s). The library was produced with multiplex PCR. This sample was sequenced with an Illumina HiSeq 4000. To build TCR beta libraries, CDR3 regions were amplified by Arm-PCR using iRepertoire HTBI primers. The public sequencing data were trimmed at Q25 with fastp and processed into clonotypes with MiXCR by TCRdb, which kept only in-frame beta chains. Rows matching on CDR3 protein sequence are summarized as one entry with the most common DNA and genes. Present in this sample are 400,000 to 450,000 distinct CDR3 sequences, 14% to 15% of which were seen just once. Jointly, the top ten make up 16% of the sample. The sample's time point label, in plain terms: newly diagnosed GD, antithyroid drugs for less than 3 months. RNA was extracted from PBMCs in TRIzol for both TCR sequencing and RNA sequencing.

These sequences were also reported in another study, on T cells in Graves' hyperthyroidism and ophthalmopathy.

Sequenced material: peripheral blood mononuclear cells (PBMCs), taken at new diagnosis, from a patient treated with antithyroid drugs. These receptor sequences come from a woman in her twenties or thirties with Graves disease. Donor details come from another sample of the same person, matched by shared clones.

This clonotype was counted at least ten times. The chain is built from TRBV6-2 or TRBV6-3 and TRBJ2-7; D gene unclear. CDR1 is MNHEY and CDR2 is SVGEGT in the germline V gene. This CDR3 region has 11 residues. V was pared by 2 bases and J by 3 bases, with 2 bases between. The DNA for the CDR3 is TGTGCCAGCAGTTACCTCTACGAGCAGTACTTC. It codes for CASSYLYEQYF.

This clonotype was seen repeatedly, ten times or more. The chain is built from TRBV2 and TRBJ2-1; 7 positions match TRBD2. The V and J ends lost 3 bases and 2 bases, in that order; junction bases with no gene match: 4. CDR1 SNHLY and CDR2 FYNNEI come from the germline V gene. The CDR3 has 15 residues. As DNA, the CDR3 is TGTGCCAGCAGTGAGGCGGGAGTGGCCTACAATGAGCAGTTCTTC. Translating it yields CASSEAGVAYNEQFF.

This clonotype was recorded at least ten times. The genes are TRBV6-2 or TRBV6-3 and TRBJ2-7; 14 nucleotides align to TRBD2. CDR3 length equals 20 residues. Germline V gives CDR1 MNHEY, CDR2 SVGEGT. The junction had 15 bases not matched to a gene; V was cut back by 3 bases and J by 2 bases. CDR3 in DNA: TGTGCCAGCAGTTATCGAAAGGGACTAGCGGGAGACCCCTCTCCCTACGAGCAGTACTTC. Translation: CASSYRKGLAGDPSPYEQYF.

This clonotype came up a few times. This chain uses TRBV29-1 with TRBJ2-5; D is uncertain. V was shortened by 1 base and J by 0 bases, with 12 bases between the two germline ends. Germline V lookup: CDR1 SQVTM, CDR2 ANQGSEA. This CDR3 has 15 residues. In nucleotides, the CDR3 is TGCAGCGTTGAAGGTGGTCTTGAGTACCAAGAGACCCAGTACTTC. Amino acids: CSVEGGLEYQETQYF.

This chain uses TRBV27 with TRBJ2-7, with 13 bases identical to TRBD2. The ends lost 4 bases at V and 7 bases at J; junction bases unmatched: 10. CDR1 MNHEY and CDR2 SMNVEV come from the germline V gene (reference sequence). The CDR3 is 16 residues long. The CDR3 region is CASSSNLGLAGKEQYF. The CDR3 DNA sequence: TGTGCCAGCAGTTCAAACTTGGGACTAGCGGGAAAGGAGCAGTACTTC.

This clonotype was counted ten times or more. The chain recombines TRBV15 with TRBJ2-7; 12 bases align to TRBD2. The CDR3 has 15 amino acids. Per the germline V gene, CDR1 is LNHNV and CDR2 is YYDKDF (reference sequence). V was pared by 0 bases and J by 9 bases, with 6 bases of the junction left unmatched. The CDR3 DNA follows: TGTGCCACCAGCAGAGATCCTCTAGCGGGAGGGCCGCAGTACTTC. It is translated as CATSRDPLAGGPQYF.

Many counts were recorded for this clonotype. The genes are TRBV18 and TRBJ2-1; 14 bases fit TRBD2. J was trimmed by 1 base and V by 6 bases; bases with no gene match: 8. Looked up from germline, CDR1 is KGHSH and CDR2 is LQKENI. There are 18 residues in the CDR3. CDR3 nucleotides: TGTGCCAGCTCTTCCAAGGGACTAGCGGGGGTATCCTACAATGAGCAGTTCTTC. Its translation is CASSSKGLAGVSYNEQFF.

The chain couples TRBV19 to TRBJ2-1, with D unclear. The CDR3 has 14 residues. V gave up 3 bases and J gave up 6 bases, with 12 bases separating them. CDR1 is LNHDA and CDR2 is SQIVND in the germline V gene (reference sequence). The CDR3: CASSIFPLGNEQFF. CDR3 bases: TGTGCCAGTAGTATTTTCCCGTTGGGCAATGAGCAGTTCTTC. Full variable domain (rest looked up from reference TRBV19 and TRBJ2-1): DGGITQSPKYLFRKEGQNVTLSCEQNLNHDAMYWYRQDPGQGLRLIYYSQIVNDFQKGDIAEGYSVSREKKESFPLTVTSAQKNPTAFYLCASSIFPLGNEQFFGPGTRLTVL.

The chain uses TRBV27 and TRBJ1-5; D is uncertain. The V and J ends lost 2 bases and 4 bases respectively, with 15 bases between them. The CDR3 runs 16 residues. The V gene's germline CDR1 is MNHEY and CDR2 SMNVEV (reference sequence). CDR3 sequence (DNA): TGTGCCAGCAGTTTAGGTGCATCCGGCGAGAATCAGCCCCAGCATTTT. Encoded protein: CASSLGASGENQPQHF.

The V gene is TRBV12-3 or TRBV12-4, the J gene TRBJ2-3; D unclear. The CDR3 runs 14 residues. The germline V and J ends were trimmed by 5 bases and 0 bases, with 9 bases remaining between them. The CDR3 coding sequence is TGTGCCAGCAGTCATGGTCCTAGCACAGATACGCAGTATTTT. It codes for CASSHGPSTDTQYF.

About this clonotype: This could be a read error, since a much larger clone is one nucleotide away. The chain links TRBV6-2 or TRBV6-3 to TRBJ2-1; weak D call: TRBD2 (6 bases). V lost 2 bases and J 6 bases, leaving 14 bases between the germline ends. The CDR3 sequence is 15 residues long. Germline V gene data show CDR1 as MNHEY and CDR2 as SVGEGT. The CDR3 coding sequence is TGTGCCAGCAGTTACGCGGGACCCCCCTGCAATGAGCAGTTCTTC. Amino acid sequence: CASSYAGPPCNEQFF.

This clonotype has ten or more counts. The chain combines TRBV15 with TRBJ2-5; D might be TRBD1 or TRBD2, each matching 5 bases. Germline-derived CDR1 and CDR2 are LNHNV and YYDKDF (reference sequence). The CDR3 sequence is 16 residues long. V lost 3 bases to trimming and J lost 3 bases, with 17 bases between them. The CDR3 DNA reads as TGTGCCACCAGCAGGGGGGAACGAGGCGGAAAAGAGACCCAGTACTTC. Protein: CATSRGERGGKETQYF.

This clonotype was picked up many times. The rearrangement links TRBV20-1 to TRBJ1-1; D gene unclear. V shed 3 bases and J shed 6 bases, with 11 bases lying between them. This CDR3 contains 12 residues. Germline lookup yields CDR1 DFQATT and CDR2 SNEGSKA (reference sequence). The DNA for the CDR3 is TGCAGTGCTAGTGAGGGTTTATCTGAAGCTTTCTTT. Its protein product is CSASEGLSEAFF.

This clonotype was found many times. This chain joins TRBV28 and TRBJ2-7; D might be TRBD1 (6 bases). The germline CDR1 and CDR2 sequences are MDHEN and SYDVKM. Trimming left V 2 bases short and J 1 base short, with 12 bases between. This CDR3 has 15 amino acids. DNA of the CDR3: TGTGCCAGCAGTTTACGGCCGACAGGATCCTACGAGCAGTACTTC. Translating gives CASSLRPTGSYEQYF.

At least ten counts were recorded for this clonotype. The chain couples TRBV4-1 to TRBJ1-5; tentatively, D is TRBD1 (6 bases). The CDR3 extends over 20 amino acids. V lost 3 bases to trimming and J lost 7 bases, with 31 bases between them. Per the germline V gene, CDR1 is MGHRA and CDR2 is YSYEKL. The CDR3, as DNA: TGCGCCAGCAGCCATCCGACCCCCGCGAAGATGGGGGGCCGGAGACAGCCCCAGCATTTT. Protein: CASSHPTPAKMGGRRQPQHF.

This clonotype has a handful of counts. This chain uses TRBV28 with TRBJ2-2, with 11 positions matching TRBD1. The CDR3 covers 15 residues. Losses at the gene ends were 5 bases for V and 5 bases for J; bases not matched to a gene: 4. The germline CDR1 and CDR2 sequences are MDHEN and SYDVKM. The CDR3 loop is CASSGDRGETGELFF. The CDR3 region has the DNA TGTGCCAGCAGTGGGGACAGGGGGGAGACCGGGGAGCTGTTTTTT.

This clonotype was detected ten times or more. This chain joins TRBV12-3 or TRBV12-4 and TRBJ1-1, with D hard to call. CDR3 length equals 16 residues. The V and J ends lost 2 bases and 4 bases respectively, with 17 bases between them. CDR3 loop: CASSLRVSEAATEAFF. CDR3 nucleotides: TGTGCCAGCAGTTTAAGGGTCTCTGAGGCGGCCACTGAAGCTTTCTTT.

This clonotype was recorded at least ten times. This sequence joins TRBV20-1 and TRBJ1-5; TRBD1 matches 7 bases. Germline V lookup: CDR1 DFQATT, CDR2 SNEGSKA (reference sequence). Unmatched junction bases numbered 11, after V lost 6 bases and J lost 6 bases. This CDR3 comprises 14 residues. The CDR3 coding sequence is TGCAGTGCACCTCGACAGGGATCGAGTCAGCCCCAGCATTTT. This encodes CSAPRQGSSQPQHF.

Many counts were recorded for this clonotype. J is TRBJ2-3 and V is TRBV6-9, with D perhaps matching TRBD1 (6 bases). This CDR3 comprises 17 residues. Trimming took off 4 bases at V and 9 bases at J, with 26 bases between the two ends. Germline CDR1 MNHGY, CDR2 SVAAGI. For the CDR3, the DNA is TGTGCCAGCAGTTCGCAAACGGGGACATATTGGGTAGGGACGCAGTATTTT. Its protein is CASSSQTGTYWVGTQYF.

The table lists this clonotype with a few counts. V usage is TRBV2 and J usage is TRBJ2-7; the D gene is possibly TRBD2 (5 bases). This CDR3 is built from 12 residues. CDR1 and CDR2 (germline): SNHLY, FYNNEI. The V and J ends lost 8 bases and 3 bases respectively, with 11 bases between them. As DNA, the CDR3 is TGTGCCAGCCTCGTCGGGAACTACGAGCAGTACTTC. As protein: CASLVGNYEQYF.

This clonotype was seen repeatedly, ten times or more. J is TRBJ2-3 and V is TRBV7-2; TRBD2 matches 8 bases. Unmatched junction bases numbered 12, after V lost 5 bases and J lost 2 bases. Germline values: CDR1 SGHTA, CDR2 FQGNSA. This CDR3 is 17 amino acids long. CDR3 sequence (DNA): TGTGCCAGCAGCCCCTACGGCGGCGGGAGGCCCACAGATACGCAGTATTTT. Translation gives CASSPYGGGRPTDTQYF.

This clonotype was counted between two and nine times. The V and J genes are TRBV7-8 and TRBJ1-4, with 7 bases matching TRBD1. J was trimmed by 8 bases and V by 3 bases; bases with no gene match: 12. Germline V CDR1 and CDR2: SGHVS, FQNEAQ. The CDR3 is 16 amino acids. CDR3 nucleotides: TGTGCCAGCAGCTTGGGGACGACAGGGTCGAGAGAAAAACTGTTTTTT. Protein: CASSLGTTGSREKLFF. Full variable domain (rest looked up from reference TRBV7-8 and TRBJ1-4): GAGVSQSPRYKVAKRGQDVALRCDPISGHVSLFWYQQALGQGPEFLTYFQNEAQLDKSGLPSDRFFAERPEGSVSTLKIQRTQQEDSAVYLCASSLGTTGSREKLFFGSGTQLSVL.

This chain connects TRBV5-1 to TRBJ1-1; 7 bases align to TRBD1. CDR3 length equals 15 residues. J was trimmed by 0 bases and V by 4 bases; bases with no gene match: 6. CDR1 SGHRS and CDR2 YFSETQ come from the germline V gene. The CDR3 loop reads CASSSLGQLNTEAFF. CDR3 coding DNA: TGCGCCAGCAGCAGCCTGGGACAGCTGAACACTGAAGCTTTCTTT.

This clonotype was detected ten times or more. This rearrangement joins TRBV28 to TRBJ2-7; D not certain. The V gene lost 5 bases and the J gene lost 5 bases, with 16 bases spanning the gap. The germline V gene has CDR1 MDHEN and CDR2 SYDVKM. The length of the CDR3 is 14 residues. The CDR3 region has the DNA TGTGCCAGCAGTAACGGTGGATCGGGCGACGAGCAGTACTTC. This sequence encodes CASSNGGSGDEQYF.

This clonotype has a handful of counts. One base away lies a much larger clone, so this may be a sequencing read error. J is TRBJ2-3 and V is TRBV11-2; D gene unclear. The CDR3 totals 15 residues. The V gene's germline CDR1 is SGHAT and CDR2 FQNNGV. The DNA for the CDR3 is TGTGCCAGCAGCCCGAGAGACCCCCCCACAGATGCGCAGTATTTT. Translated, it gives CASSPRDPPTDAQYF. The full variable domain, in which reference TRBV11-2 and TRBJ2-3 provide the parts outside the CDR3, is EAGVAQSPRYKIIEKRQSVAFWCNPISGHATLYWYQQILGQGPKLLIQFQNNGVVDDSQLPKDRFSAERLKGVDSTLKIQPAKLEDSAVYLCASSPRDPPTDAQYFGPGTRLTVL.

This clonotype was observed a few times. This CDR3 reads CSVIDPESSYEQYF. The CDR3 nucleotides are TGCAGCGTCATTGACCCAGAAAGCTCCTACGAGCAGTACTTC. V and J are TRBV29-1 and TRBJ2-7; D not certain. The CDR3 totals 14 residues. Germline loops: CDR1 SQVTM, CDR2 ANQGSEA. V shed 6 bases and J shed 0 bases, with 15 bases lying between them.

The table lists this clonotype with many counts. Here the CDR3 DNA reads TGTGCCAGCAGTAAAACTAGCGGGAGGCTCCAAGAGACCCAGTACTTC. This codes for CASSKTSGRLQETQYF. The genes are TRBV6-1 and TRBJ2-5, with 12 bases lining up with TRBD2. The germline V gene encodes CDR1 MNHNS and CDR2 SASEGT. J was trimmed by 1 base and V by 5 bases; bases with no gene match: 5. This CDR3 is 16 amino acids long.

This clonotype occurred many times. This rearrangement joins TRBV7-9 to TRBJ2-3; D ambiguous. The V gene lost 5 bases and the J gene lost 3 bases, with 6 bases spanning the gap. Germline lookup yields CDR1 SEHNR and CDR2 FQNEAQ (reference sequence). This CDR3 has 12 amino acids. Here the CDR3 DNA reads TGTGCCAGCAGCATAGGGACAGATACGCAGTATTTT. As protein: CASSIGTDTQYF.

This clonotype showed up many times. V gene TRBV27 combines with J gene TRBJ2-7; 7 nucleotides agree with TRBD2. Unmatched junction bases numbered 9, after V lost 0 bases and J lost 4 bases. The germline V gene has CDR1 MNHEY and CDR2 SMNVEV (reference sequence). This CDR3 region has 16 residues. CDR3 coding DNA: TGTGCCAGCAGTTTATCGATTGGACTAGTGGGGTACGAGCAGTACTTC. It specifies CASSLSIGLVGYEQYF.